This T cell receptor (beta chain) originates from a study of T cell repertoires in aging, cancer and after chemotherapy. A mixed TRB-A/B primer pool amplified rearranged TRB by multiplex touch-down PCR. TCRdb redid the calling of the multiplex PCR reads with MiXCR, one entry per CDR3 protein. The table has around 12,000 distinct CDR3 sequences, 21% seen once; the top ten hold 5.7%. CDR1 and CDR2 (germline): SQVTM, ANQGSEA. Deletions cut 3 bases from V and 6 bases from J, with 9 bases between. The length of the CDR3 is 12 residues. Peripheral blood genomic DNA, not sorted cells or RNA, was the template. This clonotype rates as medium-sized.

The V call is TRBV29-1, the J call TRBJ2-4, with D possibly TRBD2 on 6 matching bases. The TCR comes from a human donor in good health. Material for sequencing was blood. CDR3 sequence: CSVDSEGNIQYF. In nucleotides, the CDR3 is TGCAGCGTTGATTCGGAGGGAAACATTCAGTACTTC.